Presented here are 5 T cell receptor beta chains from one specimen sequenced in a study of T cells of healthy individuals. TCRdb re-called the 5' RACE reads through MiXCR, storing one row per CDR3 protein. The table records some 69,000 distinct CDR3 sequences, about 16% of them present only once. Receptors originate from a human donor in good health.

The genes are TRBV20-1 and TRBJ1-5; D call uncertain. Trimming took 2 bases from V and 0 from J, leaving 11 bases between them. This CDR3 is 15 amino acids long. Germline CDR1 DFQATT, CDR2 SNEGSKA (reference sequence). The CDR3 DNA sequence: TGCAGTGCTAGAAGAGGGAGTCTTAGCAATCAGCCCCAGCATTTT. This translates into CSARRGSLSNQPQHF.

The table lists this clonotype with a count of one. This chain connects TRBV7-2 to TRBJ2-3; D perhaps matches TRBD2 (5 bases). From germline, CDR1 is SGHTA and CDR2 FQGNSA. The CDR3 is 13 residues long. Trimming shortened V by 1 base and J by 6 bases, and 8 bases separated the two germline ends. CDR3 nucleotide sequence: TGTGCCAGCAGCTTAGAGGGAGTGGATACGCAGTATTTT. This codes for CASSLEGVDTQYF.

The table lists this clonotype with many counts. The chain links TRBV25-1 to TRBJ2-7; 8 nucleotides agree with TRBD1. The CDR3 totals 17 residues. Germline V gives CDR1 MGHDK, CDR2 SYGVNS. Trimming cost V 5 bases and J 0 bases; bases outside gene matches: 12. The CDR3 bases are TGTGCCAGCAGTCCCGATGGCGCAGGGGGCAACTCCTACGAGCAGTACTTC. It yields the protein CASSPDGAGGNSYEQYF.

The chain carries TRBV7-9 and TRBJ2-7, with 13 bases matching TRBD2. This CDR3 spans 17 amino acids. Trimming removed 1 base from V and 4 bases from J; junction bases left unmatched: 7. Germline V CDR1 and CDR2: SEHNR, FQNEAQ (reference sequence). DNA for the CDR3: TGTGCCAGCAGCTTAGATGGACTAGCGGGGGTGCGGTACGAGCAGTACTTC. Amino acids: CASSLDGLAGVRYEQYF.

This clonotype was found many times. The chain carries TRBV6-2 or TRBV6-3 and TRBJ2-7; TRBD2 matches 8 bases. J lost 2 bases, V lost 5 bases, and 11 bases had no gene match. There are 16 residues in the CDR3. Per the germline V gene, CDR1 is MNHEY and CDR2 is SVGEGT. The CDR3 sequence is CASSPYSGKDTYEQYF. CDR3 sequence (DNA): TGTGCCAGCAGTCCCTATAGCGGGAAGGACACCTACGAGCAGTACTTC.